The 28 T cell receptor beta chains listed next were all sequenced from one sample in a study of blood T cell repertoires in COVID-19 (TCRdb year 2020). Libraries were built with the immunoSEQ multiplex PCR assay. The source is immuneACCESS, and TCRdb retained only in-frame sequences with V and J called. Part of the clones is not carried over; for the studies checked, unresolved V genes explain less than half of this, and the remainder is unexplained. This sample gives 400,000 or so clones in total; around 90% of them show up just once. The ten largest account for approximately 0.92% of the sample. The sequenced sample consisted of peripheral blood. The receptors were gathered from a man between 18 and 29 years old with COVID-19, enrolled during active disease.

This chain connects TRBV2 to TRBJ2-3; D is undetermined. The germline CDR1 and CDR2 sequences are SNHLY and FYNNEI. V lost 0 bases and J lost 5, with 6 bases in between. The CDR3 has 13 residues. The DNA for the CDR3 is TGTGCCAGCAGTGAAGCGATGAGAGATACGCAGTATTTT. It specifies CASSEAMRDTQYF.

This clone has only a few counts. This chain links TRBV5-1 with TRBJ1-5; no definite D call. Trimming took 4 bases from V and 3 from J, leaving 14 bases between them. Germline V gives CDR1 SGHRS, CDR2 YFSETQ. This CDR3 comprises 15 residues. The CDR3 sequence is CASSPAGSYNQPQHF. In DNA form, the CDR3 reads TGCGCCAGCAGCCCCGCGGGCAGTTACAATCAGCCCCAGCATTTT.

J is TRBJ2-2 and V is TRBV5-1; TRBD2 matches 8 bases. The CDR3 is 14 amino acids. V was clipped by 3 bases and J by 6 bases; unmatched bases: 4. Looked up from germline, CDR1 is SGHRS and CDR2 is YFSETQ. CDR3 bases: TGCGCCAGCAGCTCTAGCGGGTTCCCCGGGGAGCTGTTTTTT. Residues: CASSSSGFPGELFF.

The chain is built from TRBV7-9 and TRBJ2-7, with D perhaps matching TRBD2 (5 bases). Per germline, CDR1 SEHNR and CDR2 FQNEAQ (reference sequence). V was clipped by 4 bases and J by 5 bases, with 18 bases between them. The CDR3 runs to 15 residues. For the CDR3, the DNA is TGTGCCAGCAGCTCCCGGGGTAGAGGTCTTGACGAGCAGTACTTC. Its translation: CASSSRGRGLDEQYF.

The V call is TRBV19, the J call TRBJ1-3, with D perhaps matching TRBD1 (5 bases). V was cut by 6 bases and J by 7 bases, with 19 bases left in between. This CDR3 comprises 15 residues. Germline CDR1 and CDR2: LNHDA and SQIVND (reference sequence). CDR3 nucleotide sequence: TGTGCCAGTAGCCCACCGCAGGGAGGATGGAACACCATATATTTT. Translating it yields CASSPPQGGWNTIYF.

The chain combines TRBV14 with TRBJ1-3; 7 bases agree with TRBD1. V lost 0 bases to trimming and J lost 8 bases; unmatched junction nucleotides: 7. Germline V gives CDR1 SGHDN, CDR2 FVKESK. This CDR3 is 15 amino acids long. Here the CDR3 reads CASSQDRTGADTIYF. Written as DNA, the CDR3 is TGTGCCAGCAGCCAAGATCGAACAGGGGCTGACACCATATATTTT.

This chain links TRBV9 with TRBJ2-5, with a weak D call TRBD2 (6 bases). Germline CDR1 and CDR2: SGDLS and YYNGEE. The ends were cut back, 4 bases at V and 5 bases at J, with 12 bases in the middle. CDR3 length equals 13 residues. Here the CDR3 DNA reads TGTGCCAGCAGCCTGGGACTGACGGAGACCCAGTACTTC. Amino acids: CASSLGLTETQYF.

J is TRBJ2-7 and V is TRBV6-5; weak D call: TRBD2 (5 bases). CDR3 length: 11 amino acids. Germline V gives CDR1 MNHEY, CDR2 SVGAGI. V lost 6 bases and J lost 4, with 7 bases in between. CDR3: CASSGEYEQYF. The CDR3 bases are TGTGCCAGCAGCGGGGAGTACGAGCAGTACTTC.

This clone was detected only a few times. This chain joins TRBV6-5 and TRBJ2-5, with 8 bases aligning to TRBD1. CDR3 length: 13 residues. J lost 7 bases, V lost 7 bases, and 8 bases had no gene match. CDR1 is MNHEY, CDR2 SVGAGI, per germline. The chain's CDR3 is CASNAGGAVTQYF. DNA of the CDR3: TGTGCCAGCAATGCAGGGGGCGCGGTGACCCAGTACTTC.

The chain joins TRBV19 to TRBJ2-5; unclear D gene. The CDR3 sequence is 13 residues long. The V end lost 6 bases, the J end lost 4 bases, and 12 bases lay between the germline ends. Germline CDR1 is LNHDA and CDR2 is SQIVND (reference sequence). The CDR3 coding sequence is TGTGCCAGTAGCCAGACTCCGGGAGAGACCCAGTACTTC. Encoded protein: CASSQTPGETQYF.

The CDR3 spells CASRPTENYGYTF. The CDR3 coding sequence is TGTGCCAGCAGGCCGACAGAGAACTATGGCTACACCTTC. The genes are TRBV6-5 and TRBJ1-2, with D maybe TRBD1 (5 bases). The V end lost 6 bases, the J end lost 2 bases, and 10 bases lay between the germline ends. The CDR3 is 13 amino acids. Per the germline V gene, CDR1 is MNHEY and CDR2 is SVGAGI.

CDR3 protein: CASSLATGPDTGELFF. The DNA of the CDR3 is TGTGCCAGCAGCTTGGCGACAGGGCCGGACACCGGGGAGCTGTTTTTT. This sequence joins TRBV5-4 and TRBJ2-2; 7 bases fit TRBD1. CDR1 is SGHNT and CDR2 is YYREEE in the germline V gene (reference sequence). The CDR3 runs 16 residues. Unmatched junction bases numbered 5, after V lost 0 bases and J lost 3 bases.

As DNA, the CDR3 is TGTGCCAGCAGTCCCTTCGGGGCGAACACCGGGGAGCTGTTTTTT. It specifies CASSPFGANTGELFF. The chain combines TRBV27 with TRBJ2-2; perhaps TRBD2 as D (5 bases). V lost 5 bases to trimming and J lost 0 bases, with 10 bases between them. CDR1 MNHEY and CDR2 SMNVEV come from the germline V gene (reference sequence). The CDR3 runs to 15 residues.

The chain couples TRBV11-3 to TRBJ2-1; D might be TRBD1 (6 bases). The CDR3 consists of 15 residues. V lost 5 bases, J lost 5 bases, and 16 bases lay in between. CDR1 SGHNT and CDR2 YENEEA come from the germline V gene. The CDR3 loop is CASSPSRGQNNEQFF. CDR3 coding DNA: TGTGCCAGCAGCCCCAGCCGTGGACAGAACAATGAGCAGTTCTTC.

This clone has just a few counts. V is TRBV4-2 and J is TRBJ2-7; D gene ambiguous. Trimming took off 2 bases at V and 0 bases at J, with 5 bases between the two ends. The CDR3 runs 13 residues. The germline V gene has CDR1 LGHNA and CDR2 YNFKEQ. CDR3 DNA sequence: TGTGCCAGCAGCCAATACGGCTCCTACGAGCAGTACTTC. Residues: CASSQYGSYEQYF.

The chain has TRBV24-1 and TRBJ2-7; weak D call: TRBD1 (6 bases). Germline loops: CDR1 KGHDR, CDR2 SFDVKD. V dropped 6 bases and J dropped 0 bases, with 17 bases sitting between them. The CDR3 contains 16 residues. The CDR3 DNA is TGTGCCACCAGTTCACTAACGGGCAGGGGCTCCTACGAGCAGTACTTC. This gives the protein CATSSLTGRGSYEQYF.

The genes are TRBV7-2 and TRBJ2-1; 9 bases agree with TRBD2. Germline V gives CDR1 SGHTA, CDR2 FQGNSA. The ends lost 1 base at V and 10 bases at J; junction bases unmatched: 14. This CDR3 contains 17 residues. CDR3 nucleotide sequence: TGTGCCAGCAGCTTAGACGTTCGCGGGGGGGATCAGTGGGAGCAGTTCTTC. As protein: CASSLDVRGGDQWEQFF.

This clone appeared once. CDR3 in amino acids: CASSIKDREGYTF. CDR3 sequence (DNA): TGTGCCAGTAGTATCAAGGACAGGGAGGGCTACACCTTC. The gene calls are TRBV19 and TRBJ1-2; 8 bases map to TRBD1. The CDR3 has 13 amino acids. The V gene's germline CDR1 is LNHDA and CDR2 SQIVND (reference sequence). V lost 3 bases to trimming and J lost 8 bases; unmatched junction nucleotides: 5.

The chain is built from TRBV2 and TRBJ2-2; a weak D match, TRBD1 (6 bases). The germline gives CDR1 SNHLY, CDR2 FYNNEI. The V and J ends lost 5 bases and 2 bases respectively, with 12 bases between them. The length of the CDR3 is 15 residues. CDR3 in DNA: TGTGCCAGCAGTCGGACAGAAGCTAACACCGGGGAGCTGTTTTTT. It translates to CASSRTEANTGELFF.

This clone was recorded once. The V gene is TRBV24-1, the J gene TRBJ2-2, with 11 bases identical to TRBD2. From germline, CDR1 is KGHDR and CDR2 SFDVKD. The V segment lost 7 bases and the J segment 4 bases; nucleotides outside the gene matches: 4. This CDR3 spans 15 amino acids. In nucleotides, the CDR3 is TGTGCCACCAGCTCACTAGCGGGAGTCACCGGGGAGCTGTTTTTT. Translated, it gives CATSSLAGVTGELFF.

The CDR3 spells CASSARGAGKRGDTQYF. The CDR3 DNA reads as TGTGCCAGTAGTGCCCGAGGGGCGGGGAAGCGGGGAGATACGCAGTATTTT. The rearrangement joins TRBV19 to TRBJ2-3; 7 bases align to TRBD2. CDR1 LNHDA and CDR2 SQIVND come from the germline V gene (reference sequence). The junction had 16 bases not matched to a gene; V was cut back by 5 bases and J by 5 bases. The CDR3 is 17 residues long.

The rearrangement joins TRBV5-4 to TRBJ2-1; the D is unclear. This CDR3 is 14 amino acids long. Germline assignment: CDR1 SGHNT and CDR2 YYREEE (reference sequence). V was clipped by 0 bases and J by 7 bases, with 11 bases between them. In nucleotides, the CDR3 is TGTGCCAGCAGCTTGGCGGCCAGAGCGAATGAGCAGTTCTTC. Translating it yields CASSLAARANEQFF.

The chain has TRBV29-1 and TRBJ1-1, with 7 bases matching TRBD1. The V gene's germline CDR1 is SQVTM and CDR2 ANQGSEA. The CDR3 runs 10 residues. V was pared by 5 bases and J by 10 bases, with 4 bases of the junction left unmatched. As DNA, the CDR3 is TGCAGCGTTCTAAAGGGGGCAGCTTTCTTT. It codes for CSVLKGAAFF.

The chain uses TRBV5-1 and TRBJ2-2; possibly TRBD1 for D (5 bases). Trimming left V 0 bases short and J 2 bases short, with 11 bases between. The germline CDR1 and CDR2 sequences are SGHRS and YFSETQ. This CDR3 has 16 residues. In nucleotides, the CDR3 is TGCGCCAGCAGCTTGGCTACAGGAACTAACACCGGGGAGCTGTTTTTT. Translating it yields CASSLATGTNTGELFF.

This clone was found once. The chain employs TRBV11-3 and TRBJ1-2, with D possibly matching TRBD1 (6 bases). The CDR3 has 13 amino acids. V shed 5 bases and J shed 2 bases, with 9 bases lying between them. Germline V gives CDR1 SGHNT, CDR2 YENEEA. CDR3 nucleotide sequence: TGTGCCAGCAGCCGAGACAGGAACTATGGCTACACCTTC. Residues: CASSRDRNYGYTF.

This rearrangement joins TRBV4-2 to TRBJ2-1, with 12 bases lining up with TRBD2. V lost 0 bases, J lost 7 bases, and 4 bases stayed unmatched. Per germline, CDR1 LGHNA and CDR2 YNFKEQ. The CDR3 is 16 residues long. The CDR3 loop reads CASSQEPSGGANEQFF. CDR3 in DNA: TGTGCCAGCAGCCAAGAACCTAGCGGGGGGGCAAATGAGCAGTTCTTC.

This chain uses TRBV6-6 with TRBJ2-1, with a possible D match to TRBD1 (5 bases). Germline CDR1 MNHNY, CDR2 SVGAGI (reference sequence). The CDR3 is made up of 16 amino acids. V dropped 0 bases and J dropped 7 bases, with 16 bases sitting between them. CDR3 nucleotides: TGTGCCAGCAGTTACTCGACTCTTCCAGGGCTGAATGAGCAGTTCTTC. Translated: CASSYSTLPGLNEQFF.

The chain carries TRBV4-2 and TRBJ2-2, with TRBD2 matching 10 bases. The germline gives CDR1 LGHNA, CDR2 YNFKEQ. V lost 1 base, J lost 6 bases, and 5 bases stayed unmatched. CDR3 length: 16 amino acids. This CDR3 reads CASSQVGSGRSGELFF. The CDR3 DNA reads TGTGCCAGCAGCCAAGTTGGTAGCGGGAGGTCCGGGGAGCTGTTTTTT.